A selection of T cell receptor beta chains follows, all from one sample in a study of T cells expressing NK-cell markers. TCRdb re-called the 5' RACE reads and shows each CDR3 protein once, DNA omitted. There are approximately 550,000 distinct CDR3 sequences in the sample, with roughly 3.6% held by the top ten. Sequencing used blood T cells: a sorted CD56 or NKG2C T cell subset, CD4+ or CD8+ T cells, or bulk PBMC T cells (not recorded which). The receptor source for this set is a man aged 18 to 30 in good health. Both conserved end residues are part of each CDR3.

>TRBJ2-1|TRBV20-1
CSARDPGTTYFF
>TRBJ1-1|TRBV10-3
CAISEGGVIFAEAFF
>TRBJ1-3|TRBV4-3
CASSQGGSPGNTIYF
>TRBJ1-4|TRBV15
CATRVANEKLFF
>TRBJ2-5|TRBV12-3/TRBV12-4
CASTIDRGGETQYF
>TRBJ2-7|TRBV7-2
CASSARLAGGPGEQYF
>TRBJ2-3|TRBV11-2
CASSLELAGRYTQYF
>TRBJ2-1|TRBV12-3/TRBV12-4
CASSSLAGEVSNEQFF
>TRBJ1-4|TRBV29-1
CSVASGAGGDRGKLFF
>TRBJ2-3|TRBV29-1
CSVPGSRGNTQYF
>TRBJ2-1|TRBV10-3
CAISVTRQDNEQFF
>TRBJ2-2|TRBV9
CASSVVLPGPGENTGELFF
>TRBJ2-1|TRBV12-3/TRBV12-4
CASSFASGGLSNNEQFF
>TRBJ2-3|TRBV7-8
CASSSLAGSQDTQYF
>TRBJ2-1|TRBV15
CATSRLAADYNEQFF
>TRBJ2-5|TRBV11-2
CASSSPGSGIHETQYF
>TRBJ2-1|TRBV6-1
CASIQGLAGVYNEQFF
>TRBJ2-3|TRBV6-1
CASSEDTYRTDTQYF
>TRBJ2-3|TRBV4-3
CASSRAQGDTQYF
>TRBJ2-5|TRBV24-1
CATSDPNLGQGFGETQYF
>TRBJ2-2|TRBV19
CASSINGNTGELFF
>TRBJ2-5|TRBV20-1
CSADRVGETQYF
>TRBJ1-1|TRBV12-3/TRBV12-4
CASGLAGGRAFF
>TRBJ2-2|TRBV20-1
CSARRQTGRGTGELFF
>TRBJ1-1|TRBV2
CASKQLRDTEAFF
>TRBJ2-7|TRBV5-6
CASSRTGRYEQYF
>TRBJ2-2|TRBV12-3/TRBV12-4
CASSRGQEWNTGELFF
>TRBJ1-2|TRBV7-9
CASSLSNGGYTF
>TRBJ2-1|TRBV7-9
CASSPPGSSGLYNEQFF
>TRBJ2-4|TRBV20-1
CSARGLAGSHRNIQYF
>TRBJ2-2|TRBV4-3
CASSEAGGRTGELFF
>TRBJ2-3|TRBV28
CASSLPKLIQYF
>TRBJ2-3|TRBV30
CAWSALAGGADTQYF
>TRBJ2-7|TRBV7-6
CASSTDSGGPYEQYF
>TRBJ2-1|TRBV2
CASFGTGGNEQFF
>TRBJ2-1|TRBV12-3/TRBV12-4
CASRGLGTSYNEQFF
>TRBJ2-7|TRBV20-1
CSAQGGGRANEQYF
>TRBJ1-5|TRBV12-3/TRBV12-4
CASSLGGPGNQPQHF
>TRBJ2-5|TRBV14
CASSHETTGVGTQYF
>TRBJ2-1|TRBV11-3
CASSLDRYEQFF
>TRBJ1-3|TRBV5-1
CASSAGQTSSGNTIYF